The entry that follows covers one T cell receptor (beta chain) sequence. Antigen: not known. The record originates from a study of vaccination effects on CD4 cells after COVID-19. Study results and limitations: The authors studied few convalescent patients and collected no early post-infection timepoints.

CD4+ T cell isolation took place after approximately 11 days of culture. Participants each got two BNT162b2 or mRNA-1273 vaccine doses. The repertoire was sequenced with immunoSEQ multiplex PCR; TCRdb's copy has only in-frame clones and lacks some. This repertoire shows 45,000 to 55,000 clones, around 70% found once; its top ten account for about 6.7%. The J segment lost 2 bases and the V segment lost 5 bases, leaving 8 bases of the junction unmatched. Germline-derived CDR1 and CDR2 are SGDLS and YYNGEE. The CDR3 runs to 17 residues. This receptor was taken from a human donor who received a COVID-19 vaccine. Sequencing used CD4+ T cells from PBMCs cultured without peptide, obtained after COVID-19 vaccination. The chain has TRBV9 and TRBJ2-3; 13 bases are shared with TRBD2. The CDR3 DNA sequence: TGTGCCAGCAGTCAGAAGACTAGCGGGGGGTTCACAGATACGCAGTATTTT. It yields the protein CASSQKTSGGFTDTQYF.